These T cell receptor beta chains were read from a single sample in a study of cytomegalovirus exposure and HLA in healthy donors. The method was immunoSEQ multiplex PCR; TCRdb's version includes in-frame clones alone and lacks a portion of them. The data show over 85,000 clones, with 73% seen just once and less than 4% held by the top ten. Sequenced: PBMCs. These receptors all come from a man aged 35 to 55 in good health and CMV-seronegative. CDR3s include the opening cysteine and the closing phenylalanine or tryptophan. A D gene is named only where the DNA matches it firmly. Only some rows state a clone size, as once, few, many or a class for expanded clones.

v_call	clone_size	j_call	d_call	cdr3_nt	cdr3_aa
TRBV25-1	-	TRBJ2-7	-	TGTGCCAGCATGCGGGGGCACTCCTACGAGCAGTACTTC	CASMRGHSYEQYF
TRBV15	-	TRBJ2-1	TRBD1	TGTGCCACCAGCAGAGAAAGCCCCTGGACAGGGGTTGAGCAGTTCTTC	CATSRESPWTGVEQFF
TRBV7-8	-	TRBJ2-1	-	TGTGCCAGCAGCTTATACGGGAAAGTGAATGAGCAGTTCTTC	CASSLYGKVNEQFF
TRBV5-4	-	TRBJ1-1	-	TGTGCCAGCACCCAGGCAGGGGTAACTGAAGCTTTCTTT	CASTQAGVTEAFF
TRBV5-6	few	TRBJ2-4	TRBD1	TGTGCCAGCAGAGTATGGACAGGGCGAAACATTCAGTACTTC	CASRVWTGRNIQYF
TRBV27	once	TRBJ2-5	-	TGTGCCAGCAGTCAGGAGGGAGGAGAGACCCAGTACTTC	CASSQEGGETQYF
TRBV4-3	-	TRBJ2-3	TRBD2	TGCGCCAGCAGCCAAGCTGCGGGGGGGAGCCGAAATACGCAGTATTTT	CASSQAAGGSRNTQYF
TRBV2	-	TRBJ2-5	-	TGTGCCAGCAGTGAAGATAGGCTAGATGCGGGGGAGACCCAGTACTTC	CASSEDRLDAGETQYF
TRBV19	-	TRBJ1-5	TRBD1	TGTGCCAGTAGTATCCGGGACAGTGGCCAGCCCCAGCATTTT	CASSIRDSGQPQHF
TRBV4-3	-	TRBJ2-7	TRBD1	TGCGCCAGCAGCCCCTTGACAGGGGGAACCTACGAGCAGTACTTC	CASSPLTGGTYEQYF
TRBV4-2	-	TRBJ2-1	TRBD2	TGTGCCAGCAGCCAAGATAGCGGGGGGGCCAATGAGCAGTTCTTC	CASSQDSGGANEQFF
TRBV5-1	-	TRBJ1-6	-	TGCGCCAGCAGCGCCGGGACTTGGGATAATTCACCCCTCCACTTT	CASSAGTWDNSPLHF
TRBV15	-	TRBJ1-4	TRBD1	TGTGCCACCAGCGGAGGAGGGACAGATGAAAAACTGTTTTTT	CATSGGGTDEKLFF
TRBV7-9	-	TRBJ1-6	-	TGTGCCAGCAGCGCCTTACTCGAGAGCTCCTATAATTCACCCCTCCACTTT	CASSALLESSYNSPLHF
TRBV19	-	TRBJ1-5	-	TGTGCCAGTAGTATAGCGGACGGACTCTATAGCAATCAGCCCCAGCATTTT	CASSIADGLYSNQPQHF
TRBV5-4	few	TRBJ2-7	-	TGTGCCAGCAGCTTGGAGGGACACAGCTCCTACGAGCAGTACTTC	CASSLEGHSSYEQYF
TRBV2	-	TRBJ2-3	-	TGTGCCAGCAGTGAAAACGGCGCGGGGGCCCTCGTAGATACGCAGTATTTT	CASSENGAGALVDTQYF
TRBV5-4	-	TRBJ1-2	TRBD1	TGTGCCAGCAGCGCCGACGGGACAGGGGTTAAGGAAGGCTACACCTTC	CASSADGTGVKEGYTF
TRBV18	-	TRBJ2-7	TRBD1	TGTGCCAGCTCACCAACGACAGGGGTAACAGGCGAGCAGTACTTC	CASSPTTGVTGEQYF
TRBV2	-	TRBJ2-3	TRBD1	TGTGCCAGCACCCGGACAGGGCTGACAGATACGCAGTATTTT	CASTRTGLTDTQYF
TRBV28	-	TRBJ2-6	-	TGTGCCAGCACCCTCTCTGGGGCCAACGTCCTGACTTTC	CASTLSGANVLTF
TRBV14	few	TRBJ1-1	TRBD1	TGTGCCAGCAGCCGCCGGACAGGGACGATGAACACTGAAGCTTTCTTT	CASSRRTGTMNTEAFF
TRBV10-2	-	TRBJ1-1	-	TGCGCCAGCAGTGCCAGTCCCGACACTGAAGCTTTCTTT	CASSASPDTEAFF
TRBV5-4	-	TRBJ1-5	-	TGTGCCAGCAGCTTGGACAGGGCCAATCAGCCCCAGCATTTT	CASSLDRANQPQHF
TRBV18	-	TRBJ2-2	TRBD1	TGTGCCAGCTCACCTTGGACAGGGGGCATCGGGGAGCTGTTTTTT	CASSPWTGGIGELFF
TRBV27	-	TRBJ1-1	TRBD1	TGTGCCAGCAGTTTATCGTACCCCGGGACAGGGTCTGAAGCTTTCTTT	CASSLSYPGTGSEAFF
TRBV5-1	-	TRBJ1-1	-	TGCGCCAGCAGCCCTGAGGAGGCCCTGAACACTGAAGCTTTCTTT	CASSPEEALNTEAFF
TRBV6-5	-	TRBJ1-6	TRBD1	TGTGCCAGCAGGCGCCGGGACAGCTTCTATTCACCCCTCCACTTT	CASRRRDSFYSPLHF
TRBV4-1	few	TRBJ2-3	TRBD1	TGCGCCAGCAGCCCCCGACAGGGAGAAGGTACAGATACGCAGTATTTT	CASSPRQGEGTDTQYF
TRBV6-6	-	TRBJ2-7	-	TGTGCCAGCAGTTCGACATCAGGGTTCGAGCAGTACTTC	CASSSTSGFEQYF
TRBV7-9	-	TRBJ1-4	-	TGTGCCAGCAGCCCCCAGGGTGAAAAACTGTTTTTT	CASSPQGEKLFF
TRBV5-6	-	TRBJ2-6	TRBD1	TGTGCCAGCGGACAACAGGGGACTGGGGCCAACGTCCTGACTTTC	CASGQQGTGANVLTF
TRBV6-5	-	TRBJ2-7	TRBD1	TGTGCCAGCAGTTGGGGAACAGGGGCGATCAACGAGCAGTACTTC	CASSWGTGAINEQYF
TRBV19	-	TRBJ1-1	-	TGTGCCAGTCGTCCGCGTGATGTTCGGACTGAAGCTTTCTTT	CASRPRDVRTEAFF
TRBV10-1	-	TRBJ2-7	-	TGCGCCAGCAGGTCCCCCCCGTACGAGCAGTACTTC	CASRSPPYEQYF
TRBV19	-	TRBJ1-5	-	TGTGCCAGTAGTATCCGGGACACCAATCAGCCCCAGCATTTT	CASSIRDTNQPQHF
TRBV28	-	TRBJ2-7	-	TGTGCCAGCAGTTCTTCTACCGGGAGATTCATCTACGAGCAGTACTTC	CASSSSTGRFIYEQYF
TRBV5-1	-	TRBJ1-1	TRBD1	TGCGCCAGCGGCGGACAGGGGAACACTGAAGCTTTCTTT	CASGGQGNTEAFF
TRBV5-1	-	TRBJ1-2	TRBD1	TGCGCCAGCAGCTTCACCGGGACAGTCGATGGCTACACCTTC	CASSFTGTVDGYTF
TRBV18	-	TRBJ2-2	TRBD1	TGTGCCAGCTCACCCCGGACAGGTTCAGGGGAGCTGTTTTTT	CASSPRTGSGELFF
TRBV6-6	-	TRBJ2-7	TRBD1	TGTGCCAGCAGTTGGACAGGGTTGGATGACGAGCAGTACTTC	CASSWTGLDDEQYF
TRBV6-1	-	TRBJ2-2	-	TGTGCCAGCAGAGAGGGGAACACCGGGGAGCTGTTTTTT	CASREGNTGELFF
TRBV2	-	TRBJ2-7	TRBD1	TGTGCCAGCAGTGATTATAGGACAGGGTTCTACGAGCAGTACTTC	CASSDYRTGFYEQYF
TRBV4-1	once	TRBJ2-1	-	TGCGCCAGCAGCCAGGGGGGGGCCCGGAATGAGCAGTTCTTC	CASSQGGARNEQFF
TRBV19	-	TRBJ1-4	TRBD1	TGTGCCAGTAGACCAACAGGGGGCAGTGAAAAACTGTTTTTT	CASRPTGGSEKLFF
TRBV4-3	-	TRBJ2-6	TRBD1	TGCGCCAGCACCTCCTCTTGGACAGGGGACCCTGGGGCCAACGTCCTGACTTTC	CASTSSWTGDPGANVLTF
TRBV5-6	-	TRBJ2-2	TRBD2	TGTGCCAGCAGCTCCGGACTAGCGGGGGGGAACACCGGGGAGCTGTTTTTT	CASSSGLAGGNTGELFF
TRBV6-6	few	TRBJ1-4	-	TGTGCCAGCAGCTTCGGGGGGACTAATGAAAAACTGTTTTTT	CASSFGGTNEKLFF
TRBV10-3	-	TRBJ2-5	TRBD1	TGTGCCATCAGTGAGTCCGGCAGGGGGGAGACCCAGTACTTC	CAISESGRGETQYF
TRBV30	-	TRBJ1-2	-	TGTGCCTGGAGTGGGACAGCTAACTATGGCTACACCTTC	CAWSGTANYGYTF
TRBV19	-	TRBJ1-1	-	TGTGCCAGTACCGGAACAGGAACTGAAGCTTTCTTT	CASTGTGTEAFF
TRBV5-8	-	TRBJ2-1	TRBD1	TGTGCCAGCAGCTTGTGGACAGGGCAAAATTACAATGAGCAGTTCTTC	CASSLWTGQNYNEQFF
TRBV5-8	few	TRBJ2-1	-	TGTGCCAGCAGCTTGGCCGGGGGACCCTTCAATGAGCAGTTCTTC	CASSLAGGPFNEQFF
TRBV6-5	-	TRBJ1-3	-	TGTGCCAGCAGTAGGACTGGCTCTGGAAACACCATATATTTT	CASSRTGSGNTIYF
TRBV6-6	-	TRBJ1-2	-	TGTGCCAGCAGTTACTCGCTCCAAAGGACAGTTCTTGTGTTC	CASSYSLQRTVLVF
TRBV9	-	TRBJ1-1	TRBD1	TGTGCCAGCAGCGTAGAGATCTTGACAGGGATCATGAACACTGAAGCTTTCTTT	CASSVEILTGIMNTEAFF
TRBV4-2	few	TRBJ2-3	TRBD2	TGTGCCAGCAGCCGGGCGGGAGAAACAGATACGCAGTATTTT	CASSRAGETDTQYF
TRBV6-1	-	TRBJ1-6	-	TGTGCCAGCAGTGAATTTGGATCGGGGTATAATTCACCCCTCCACTTT	CASSEFGSGYNSPLHF
TRBV11-2	-	TRBJ2-3	-	TGTGCCAGCAGCTGGGACATCGGAGATACGCAGTATTTT	CASSWDIGDTQYF
TRBV28	-	TRBJ1-2	-	TGTGCCAGCAGTTCCGGCGTGAGGGGCTACACCTTC	CASSSGVRGYTF